The 30 T cell receptor beta chains below come from one sample, sequenced in a study of blood T cell repertoires in COVID-19. Assay used: immunoSEQ multiplex PCR; TCRdb lists only in-frame clones, some missing. Of some 93,000 clones listed, 75% to 85% are singletons. The sample comprised peripheral blood. Receptor source: a human donor in a cohort sampled during active COVID-19.

This clone has only a few counts. V gene TRBV24-1 combines with J gene TRBJ1-2, with a tentative D call TRBD1 (5 bases). CDR3 size: 13 residues. Trimming removed 4 bases from V and 3 bases from J, with 8 bases in between. Germline CDR1 is KGHDR and CDR2 is SFDVKD. The CDR3 DNA is TGTGCCACCAGTGAGACAGATTACTATGGCTACACCTTC. Translating it yields CATSETDYYGYTF.

The rearrangement joins TRBV5-5 to TRBJ2-7; 7 bases are a match to TRBD1. The CDR3 is 13 amino acids. The J segment lost 3 bases and the V segment lost 7 bases, leaving 7 bases of the junction unmatched. Per the germline V gene, CDR1 is SGHKS and CDR2 is YYEKEE (reference sequence). The CDR3 is CASGRGKDYEQYF. The CDR3 DNA sequence: TGTGCCAGCGGCAGGGGGAAGGACTACGAGCAGTACTTC.

The chain carries TRBV7-9 and TRBJ2-3; TRBD2 matches 10 bases. CDR3 length equals 15 residues. Germline V gives CDR1 SEHNR, CDR2 FQNEAQ (reference sequence). Trimming removed 5 bases from V and 2 bases from J; junction bases left unmatched: 4. CDR3: CASSHSGGPTDTQYF. In DNA form, the CDR3 reads TGTGCCAGCAGCCATAGCGGGGGGCCCACAGATACGCAGTATTTT.

This CDR3 reads CASSGTSVYNEQFF. The CDR3, as DNA: TGTGCCAGCAGTGGGACTAGCGTCTACAATGAGCAGTTCTTC. The gene calls are TRBV2 and TRBJ2-1; 9 bases are shared with TRBD2. The CDR3 totals 14 residues. The trim removed 4 bases at V and 3 bases at J, leaving 1 base unmatched. The germline V gene has CDR1 SNHLY and CDR2 FYNNEI. Variable domain in full (rest from reference TRBV2 and TRBJ2-1): EPEVTQTPSHQVTQMGQEVILRCVPISNHLYFYWYRQILGQKVEFLVSFYNNEISEKSEIFDDQFSVERPDGSNFTLKIRSTKLEDSAMYFCASSGTSVYNEQFFGPGTRLTVL.

The chain combines TRBV11-2 with TRBJ2-1; TRBD2 matches at 7 bases. The CDR3 is 15 residues long. V was clipped by 5 bases and J by 9 bases; unmatched bases: 13. Germline values: CDR1 SGHAT, CDR2 FQNNGV. This CDR3 is CASSLDSGRYGEQFF. The DNA for the CDR3 is TGTGCCAGCAGCCTCGATAGCGGGCGGTACGGTGAGCAGTTCTTC.

CDR3 sequence reads: CASSLIQGGYTF. CDR3 coding DNA: TGTGCCAGCAGCCTAATCCAGGGTGGCTACACCTTC. V and J are TRBV9 and TRBJ1-2; D may be TRBD1 (5 bases). Germline V CDR1 and CDR2: SGDLS, YYNGEE. The CDR3 spans 12 residues. V was pared by 4 bases and J by 7 bases, with 11 bases between.

The V call is TRBV2, the J call TRBJ2-1, with D uncertain. V dropped 7 bases and J dropped 5 bases, with 12 bases sitting between them. Germline assignment: CDR1 SNHLY and CDR2 FYNNEI. The CDR3 spans 13 residues. CDR3 DNA sequence: TGTGCCAGCAAACCTACCCCAAACAATGAGCAGTTCTTC. Protein sequence: CASKPTPNNEQFF.

This clone appeared many times. The chain recombines TRBV19 with TRBJ2-7; D might be TRBD1 (6 bases). Germline lookup yields CDR1 LNHDA and CDR2 SQIVND (reference sequence). The CDR3 loop spans 13 amino acids. V dropped 5 bases and J dropped 0 bases, with 8 bases sitting between them. The CDR3 region is CASSADSSYEQYF. CDR3 sequence (DNA): TGTGCCAGTAGTGCGGACAGCTCCTACGAGCAGTACTTC. The full variable domain, in which reference TRBV19 and TRBJ2-7 provide the parts outside the CDR3, is DGGITQSPKYLFRKEGQNVTLSCEQNLNHDAMYWYRQDPGQGLRLIYYSQIVNDFQKGDIAEGYSVSREKKESFPLTVTSAQKNPTAFYLCASSADSSYEQYFGPGTRLTVT.

CDR3 region: CASSLERQGADTQYF. In DNA form, the CDR3 reads TGCGCCAGCAGCTTAGAGCGCCAAGGGGCAGATACGCAGTATTTT. The chain employs TRBV5-1 and TRBJ2-3; possibly TRBD1 for D (5 bases). CDR1 is SGHRS, CDR2 YFSETQ, per germline. Trimming stripped 2 bases from V and 4 bases from J, with 14 bases between. CDR3 length: 15 amino acids.

This clone came up a few times. This chain uses TRBV3-1 (or the pseudogene TRBV3-2) with TRBJ1-1; D is uncertain. The CDR3 consists of 13 residues. In germline, CDR1 is LGHDT, CDR2 YNNKEL (reference sequence). The V end lost 0 bases, the J end lost 5 bases, and 7 bases lay between the germline ends. CDR3: CASSQDAMTEAFF. The CDR3 bases are TGTGCCAGCAGCCAAGATGCGATGACTGAAGCTTTCTTT.

In the case of this clone: The junction departs from the called germline gene at one end, perhaps through a read error. This sequence joins TRBV18 and TRBJ2-2; no clear D gene. CDR1 is KGHSH, CDR2 LQKENI, per germline. The CDR3 loop spans 14 amino acids. The CDR3 DNA follows: TGTGCCAGCTCTCCACGGGCTAACCTCGGGGAGCTGTTTTTT. It codes for CASSPRANLGELFF. Using reference TRBV18 and TRBJ2-2 for the parts outside the CDR3, the full variable domain is NAGVMQNPRHLVRRRGQEARLRCSPMKGHSHVYWYRQLPEEGLKFMVYLQKENIIDESGMPKERFSAEFPKEGPSILRIQQVVRGDSAAYFCASSPRANLGELFFGEGSRLTVL.

In its sample, this clone was seen a few times. The chain is built from TRBV3-1 (or the pseudogene TRBV3-2) and TRBJ2-1; 9 bases fit TRBD1. J was trimmed by 4 bases and V by 6 bases; bases with no gene match: 7. CDR3 length: 15 residues. Germline V gives CDR1 LGHDT, CDR2 YNNKEL (reference sequence). The CDR3 DNA reads as TGTGCCAGCAGTAACCCCGGGACAGGGTACAATGAGCAGTTCTTC. It is translated as CASSNPGTGYNEQFF.

The rearrangement joins TRBV4-3 to TRBJ2-2, with a weak D call TRBD2 (6 bases). CDR3 length: 15 amino acids. Germline V CDR1 and CDR2: LGHNA, YSLEER. Trimming removed 4 bases at V and 0 bases at J, with 9 bases between. The CDR3 DNA follows: TGCGCCAGCAGCCTTAGGACTACGAACACCGGGGAGCTGTTTTTT. Its translation: CASSLRTTNTGELFF.

This clone was seen only once. The chain couples TRBV18 to TRBJ2-5; D remains ambiguous. The CDR3 has 16 amino acids. The ends were cut back, 0 bases at V and 2 bases at J, with 13 bases in the middle. Germline V gene data show CDR1 as KGHSH and CDR2 as LQKENI. The CDR3 spells CASSPPLSGAQETQYF. Written as DNA, the CDR3 is TGTGCCAGCTCACCACCTTTGTCTGGAGCACAAGAGACCCAGTACTTC.

The chain is built from TRBV3-1 (or the pseudogene TRBV3-2) and TRBJ2-1; D might be TRBD1 (5 bases). Trimming shortened V by 4 bases and J by 3 bases, and 10 bases separated the two germline ends. The CDR3 spans 14 residues. Germline V gene lookup returns CDR1 LGHDT and CDR2 YNNKEL (reference sequence). The CDR3 bases are TGTGCCAGCAGCCTCGACAGCCGCTACAATGAGCAGTTCTTC. Protein product: CASSLDSRYNEQFF.

This clone occurred once. The rearrangement links TRBV3-1 (or the pseudogene TRBV3-2) to TRBJ1-3; unclear D gene. The germline CDR1 and CDR2 sequences are LGHDT and YNNKEL (reference sequence). The CDR3 loop spans 15 amino acids. V was clipped by 0 bases and J by 0 bases, with 6 bases between them. In nucleotides, the CDR3 is TGTGCCAGCAGCCAAGAACCGGTCTCTGGAAACACCATATATTTT. As protein: CASSQEPVSGNTIYF.

The CDR3 DNA reads TGTGCCAGCAGCTTAGAGTGGGGCCGAGCCTACGAGCAGTACTTC. This translates into CASSLEWGRAYEQYF. The chain uses TRBV5-4 and TRBJ2-7; D possibly corresponds to TRBD1 (5 bases). Trimming took off 2 bases at V and 2 bases at J, with 14 bases between the two ends. Germline V lookup: CDR1 SGHNT, CDR2 YYREEE (reference sequence). The CDR3 loop spans 15 amino acids.

The chain recombines TRBV18 with TRBJ1-3, with 7 bases identical to TRBD1. This CDR3 is built from 16 residues. Germline V lookup: CDR1 KGHSH, CDR2 LQKENI. V lost 3 bases, J lost 1 base, and 6 bases stayed unmatched. In nucleotides, the CDR3 is TGTGCCAGCTCACCGGCGCAGGGGGTTTCTGGAAACACCATATATTTT. It encodes CASSPAQGVSGNTIYF.

V is TRBV5-5 and J is TRBJ2-5, with 8 bases fitting TRBD1. V trimming: 7 bases; J trimming: 2 bases; junction bases outside the gene matches: 4. Looked up from germline, CDR1 is SGHKS and CDR2 is YYEKEE (reference sequence). The CDR3 length is 13 residues. This chain's CDR3 is CASGRGQQETQYF. The CDR3 nucleotides read TGTGCCAGCGGCAGGGGGCAGCAAGAGACCCAGTACTTC. The full variable domain, completed using reference TRBV5-5 and TRBJ2-5, is DAGVTQSPTHLIKTRGQQVTLRCSPISGHKSVSWYQQVLGQGPQFIFQYYEKEERGRGNFPDRFSARQFPNYSSELNVNALLLGDSALYLCASGRGQQETQYFGPGTRLLVL.

This chain joins TRBV18 and TRBJ1-4; the match to TRBD1 covers 7 bases. The CDR3 is made up of 15 amino acids. J gave up 3 bases and V 2 bases, and 3 bases lay outside the gene matches. CDR1 is KGHSH, CDR2 LQKENI, per germline. CDR3 bases: TGTGCCAGCTCACCAGCCGGGACAGCTAATGAAAAACTGTTTTTT. It yields the protein CASSPAGTANEKLFF.

V and J are TRBV5-1 and TRBJ1-5; D unresolved. The V gene lost 0 bases and the J gene lost 5 bases, with 9 bases spanning the gap. This CDR3 region has 14 residues. Germline V gene sequence: CDR1 SGHRS, CDR2 YFSETQ. DNA for the CDR3: TGCGCCAGCAGCTTGGGAGTGCGGGATCAGCCCCAGCATTTT. It specifies CASSLGVRDQPQHF.

The chain uses TRBV7-6 and TRBJ2-7; 13 nucleotides match TRBD2. J lost 6 bases, V lost 5 bases, and 7 bases had no gene match. The CDR3 consists of 15 residues. CDR1 is SGHVS, CDR2 FNYEAQ, per germline. CDR3 nucleotides: TGTGCCAGCAGCCCGCGGACTAGCGGGAGTTTCGAGCAGTACTTC. The encoded protein is CASSPRTSGSFEQYF.

The genes are TRBV29-1 and TRBJ1-2; 10 bases match TRBD1. The CDR3 contains 15 residues. Germline CDR1 and CDR2: SQVTM and ANQGSEA. V dropped 7 bases and J dropped 3; count of bases not matched to a gene: 11. CDR3 sequence: CSASGTGVGDYGYTF. CDR3 sequence (DNA): TGCAGCGCTAGCGGGACAGGGGTTGGGGACTATGGCTACACCTTC.

The chain links TRBV7-9 to TRBJ1-3; D gene uncertain. This CDR3 comprises 15 residues. V lost 3 bases to trimming and J lost 4 bases, with 13 bases between them. The germline gives CDR1 SEHNR, CDR2 FQNEAQ (reference sequence). In DNA, the CDR3 is TGTGCCAGCAGCTTGTCCCCCGGGTCCGGAAACACCATATATTTT. Translated: CASSLSPGSGNTIYF. The variable domain in full, with the rest retrieved from reference TRBV7-9 and TRBJ1-3, is DTGVSQNPRHKITKRGQNVTFRCDPISEHNRLYWYRQTLGQGPEFLTYFQNEAQLEKSRLLSDRFSAERPKGSFSTLEIQRTEQGDSAMYLCASSLSPGSGNTIYFGEGSWLTVV.

J is TRBJ1-1 and V is TRBV5-4, with D perhaps TRBD1 (6 bases). Per germline, CDR1 SGHNT and CDR2 YYREEE (reference sequence). The V end was cut by 4 bases, the J end by 4 bases, with 14 bases between. This CDR3 has 14 residues. The CDR3, as DNA: TGTGCCAGCAGCCCGCTGGGGGCGGGCACTGAAGCTTTCTTT. Translation gives CASSPLGAGTEAFF.

The chain has TRBV5-6 and TRBJ2-5; 9 nucleotides align to TRBD2. V trimming: 3 bases; J trimming: 5 bases; junction bases outside the gene matches: 2. The CDR3 runs to 13 residues. Germline CDR1 SGHDT, CDR2 YYEEEE. This chain's CDR3 is CASSSSGAETQYF. CDR3 DNA: TGTGCCAGCAGCTCTAGCGGGGCGGAGACCCAGTACTTC.

V usage is TRBV7-6 and J usage is TRBJ2-7; tentative D call: TRBD1 (6 bases). Deletions cut 8 bases from V and 1 base from J, with 21 bases between. This CDR3 has 16 amino acids. Germline CDR1 is SGHVS and CDR2 is FNYEAQ. CDR3 DNA sequence: TGTGCCAGCGCGCCAAGGGGAACAGGGAGTTCCTACGAGCAGTACTTC. This encodes CASAPRGTGSSYEQYF.

This chain joins TRBV29-1 and TRBJ2-3; 10 positions match TRBD1. Germline CDR1 SQVTM, CDR2 ANQGSEA. With V trimmed by 6 bases and J by 4 bases, 13 bases remained unmatched. This CDR3 region has 16 residues. The CDR3 sequence is CSVIPLRGQGSDTQYF. The DNA for the CDR3 is TGCAGCGTCATCCCCCTCCGGGGACAGGGGTCAGATACGCAGTATTTT.

The chain is built from TRBV30 and TRBJ1-5, with D unclear. The CDR3 totals 13 residues. Trimming pared 3 bases from V and 3 bases from J, leaving 9 bases between. The germline gives CDR1 GTSNPN, CDR2 SVGIG (reference sequence). This chain's CDR3 is CAWSLRDNQPQHF. Written as DNA, the CDR3 is TGTGCCTGGAGCTTGAGGGACAATCAGCCCCAGCATTTT. The entire variable domain, with the rest obtained from reference TRBV30 and TRBJ1-5, is as follows: SQTIHQWPATLVQPVGSPLSLECTVEGTSNPNLYWYRQAAGRGLQLLFYSVGIGQISSEVPQNLSASRPQDRQFILSSKKLLLSDSGFYLCAWSLRDNQPQHFGDGTRLSIL.

This chain joins TRBV19 and TRBJ1-1, with TRBD1 as a possible D gene (5 bases). Trimming cost V 1 base and J 7 bases, with 13 bases left between them. This CDR3 is 14 amino acids long. Germline CDR1 reads LNHDA; CDR2 reads SQIVND (reference sequence). CDR3 loop: CASSIGAGTDEAFF. Here the CDR3 DNA reads TGTGCCAGTAGTATAGGGGCGGGGACGGATGAAGCTTTCTTT.